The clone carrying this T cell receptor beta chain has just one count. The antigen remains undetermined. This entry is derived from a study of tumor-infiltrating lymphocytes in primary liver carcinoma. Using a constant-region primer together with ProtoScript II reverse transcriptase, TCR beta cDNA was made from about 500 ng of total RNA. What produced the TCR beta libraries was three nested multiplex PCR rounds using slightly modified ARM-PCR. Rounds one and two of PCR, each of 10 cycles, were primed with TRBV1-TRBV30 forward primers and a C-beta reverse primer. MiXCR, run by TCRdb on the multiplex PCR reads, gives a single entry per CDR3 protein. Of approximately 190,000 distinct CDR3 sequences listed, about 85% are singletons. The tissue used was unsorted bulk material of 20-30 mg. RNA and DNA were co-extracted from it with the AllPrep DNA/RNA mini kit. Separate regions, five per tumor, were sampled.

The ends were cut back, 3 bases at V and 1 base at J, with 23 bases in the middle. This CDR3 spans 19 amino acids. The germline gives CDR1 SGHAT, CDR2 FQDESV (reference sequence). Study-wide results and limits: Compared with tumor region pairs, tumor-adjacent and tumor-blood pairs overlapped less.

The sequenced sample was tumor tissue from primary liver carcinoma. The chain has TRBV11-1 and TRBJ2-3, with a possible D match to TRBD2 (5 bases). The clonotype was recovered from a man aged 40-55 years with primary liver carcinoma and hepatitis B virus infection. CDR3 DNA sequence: TGTGCCAGCAGCTTTGAGGGAAGCTCTGTTGGAGGCCGCACAGATACGCAGTATTTT. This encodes CASSFEGSSVGGRTDTQYF.